This is a list of T cell receptor beta chains from one sample in a study of cytomegalovirus exposure and HLA in healthy donors. Profiling relied on immunoSEQ multiplex PCR, and the TCRdb table lists in-frame clones only, not all of them. The data contain roughly 100,000 clones, just under 80% of them seen just once; the ten biggest clones take up approximately 5.6%. Sequencing used PBMCs. The receptors come from a male donor in good health and CMV-seronegative. Both conserved end residues are part of each CDR3. D genes are given only for firm matches. The size field is filled for only some rows; it gives once, few, many or a size class.

size	D	J	V	DNA	CDR3
NA	TRBD2	TRBJ2-3	TRBV9	TGTGCCAGCAGCGGGACTAGTCAAGGAGATACGCAGTATTTT	CASSGTSQGDTQYF
NA	TRBD1	TRBJ2-1	TRBV5-4	TGTGCCAGCAGCTTGGCCTCACAGGGGCCCTACAATGAGCAGTTCTTC	CASSLASQGPYNEQFF
NA	TRBD1	TRBJ2-5	TRBV29-1	TGCAGCGACCGGGACAGGGTTTATTTTGGGCAAGAGACCCAGTACTTC	CSDRDRVYFGQETQYF
few	TRBD2	TRBJ2-5	TRBV2	TGTGCCACCGGGACTAGCGGGAGTTACCAAGAGACCCAGTACTTC	CATGTSGSYQETQYF
NA	TRBD1	TRBJ1-1	TRBV9	TGTGCCAGCAGCGAACAGGGGGCTGGAGAAGCTTTCTTT	CASSEQGAGEAFF
medium-sized	TRBD2	TRBJ2-7	TRBV9	TGTGCCAGCAGCGTAGGGAGCGGGGCTAGCTCCTACGAGCAGTACTTC	CASSVGSGASSYEQYF
NA	TRBD2	TRBJ2-7	TRBV6-8	TGTGCCAGCAGTCCGGGGGGCGAGCAGTACTTC	CASSPGGEQYF
NA	TRBD2	TRBJ2-3	TRBV4-1	TGCGCCAGCAGCCAGTGGACTAGCGGGAGCACAGATACGCAGTATTTT	CASSQWTSGSTDTQYF
NA	TRBD1	TRBJ1-2	TRBV5-6	TGTGCCAGCAGCCTTGGTACAGGGGGCTCCTTTAACTATGGCTACACCTTC	CASSLGTGGSFNYGYTF
few	NA	TRBJ2-1	TRBV4-2	TGTGCCAGCAGCCAAGTTTCGGGCTCCTACAATGAGCAGTTCTTC	CASSQVSGSYNEQFF
NA	NA	TRBJ2-3	TRBV30	TGTGCCTGGAGTCAAGACACGCACACGGATACGCAGTATTTT	CAWSQDTHTDTQYF
NA	TRBD2	TRBJ2-1	TRBV28	TGTGCCAGCAGTCCACCGGGGACTAGTATGAATGAGCAGTTCTTC	CASSPPGTSMNEQFF
NA	TRBD2	TRBJ2-3	TRBV7-8	TGTGCCAGCAGCTTTGGACTAGCTGGGGATACGCAGTATTTT	CASSFGLAGDTQYF
NA	TRBD2	TRBJ2-3	TRBV7-9	TGTGCCAGCAGCCCCCCCGCAAGCGGGAGTAGGAATACGCAGTATTTT	CASSPPASGSRNTQYF
NA	TRBD1	TRBJ2-3	TRBV5-6	TGTGCCAGCAGCTTGGGTGGGCAGGGGGTTTTTTATCCAGATACGCAGTATTTT	CASSLGGQGVFYPDTQYF
NA	TRBD1	TRBJ2-1	TRBV27	TGTGCCAGCAGTTTCTACGACAGGGGTGAGCAGTTCTTC	CASSFYDRGEQFF
NA	TRBD1	TRBJ1-5	TRBV2	TGTGCCAGCAGTCCTGGGACAGGGGGTAATCAGCCCCAGCATTTT	CASSPGTGGNQPQHF
NA	NA	TRBJ1-1	TRBV30	TGTGCCTGGAGTGTTCCCGGGAGGAACACTGAAGCTTTCTTT	CAWSVPGRNTEAFF
once	NA	TRBJ1-1	TRBV4-1	TGCGCCAGCAGCCAAGTTGACAGGACCAACACTGAAGCTTTCTTT	CASSQVDRTNTEAFF
NA	NA	TRBJ2-2	TRBV12-5	TGTGCTAGTGGTTTGGCCCCGTTAGGAACAGCGGCCGGGGAGCTGTTTTTT	CASGLAPLGTAAGELFF
NA	TRBD2	TRBJ2-1	TRBV11-3	TGTGCCAGCAGCTTAAGCGGGAGTAAGACCTACAATGAGCAGTTCTTC	CASSLSGSKTYNEQFF
few	TRBD2	TRBJ2-1	TRBV7-8	TGTGCCAGCACCCCCAGAGCGGGGCGATACAATGAGCAGTTCTTC	CASTPRAGRYNEQFF
NA	NA	TRBJ1-3	TRBV15	TGTGCCACCAGCAGAGTTGGGCGGGGTTCTGGAAACACCATATATTTT	CATSRVGRGSGNTIYF
NA	TRBD2	TRBJ2-1	TRBV13	TGTGCCAGCAGACAACTAGCGGCCGAGCAGAATGAGCAGTTCTTC	CASRQLAAEQNEQFF
NA	TRBD2	TRBJ2-7	TRBV27	TGTGCCAGCAGTTTATTGGTGCTAGCGGGCTACACCTACGAGCAGTACTTC	CASSLLVLAGYTYEQYF
NA	NA	TRBJ1-2	TRBV6-1	TGTGCCAGCAGTGACCCAGGAGGAGGGGACGATGGCTACACCTTC	CASSDPGGGDDGYTF
NA	TRBD2	TRBJ2-1	TRBV11-3	TGTGCCAGCAGCTCCCGGACTAGCGTATACAATGAGCAGTTCTTC	CASSSRTSVYNEQFF
NA	TRBD1	TRBJ2-5	TRBV27	TGTGCCACCAAACCCGGGACAGGGCGCGGTAGGGCGGGTGAGACCCAGTACTTC	CATKPGTGRGRAGETQYF
NA	NA	TRBJ2-1	TRBV27	TGTGCCAGCAGTGTCGGACAGTTCAATGAGCAGTTCTTC	CASSVGQFNEQFF
NA	NA	TRBJ2-7	TRBV27	TGTGCCAGCAGCTGGACAGAGACCTACGAGCAGTACTTC	CASSWTETYEQYF
NA	TRBD1	TRBJ1-2	TRBV13	TGTGCCAGCAGCTTAGGGGACAGGGGGCCTGATGGCTACACCTTC	CASSLGDRGPDGYTF
NA	NA	TRBJ2-3	TRBV7-9	TGTGCCAGCAGCCGCCGGGGCGGGACCCCAGATACGCAGTATTTT	CASSRRGGTPDTQYF
NA	NA	TRBJ1-2	TRBV28	TGTGCCAGCAGTTTACCGGTAGGGGATCACTATGGCTACACCTTC	CASSLPVGDHYGYTF
NA	NA	TRBJ2-2	TRBV19	TGTGCCAGTAGCTCCCTAGGAGACACCGGGGAGCTGTTTTTT	CASSSLGDTGELFF
NA	NA	TRBJ2-5	TRBV10-3	TGTGCCATCAGTGATGGAGGAAAAGAGACCCAGTACTTC	CAISDGGKETQYF
NA	NA	TRBJ2-1	TRBV18	TGTGCCAGCAAACGGATTGACCTCTCACCGGGGTTCTTC	CASKRIDLSPGFF